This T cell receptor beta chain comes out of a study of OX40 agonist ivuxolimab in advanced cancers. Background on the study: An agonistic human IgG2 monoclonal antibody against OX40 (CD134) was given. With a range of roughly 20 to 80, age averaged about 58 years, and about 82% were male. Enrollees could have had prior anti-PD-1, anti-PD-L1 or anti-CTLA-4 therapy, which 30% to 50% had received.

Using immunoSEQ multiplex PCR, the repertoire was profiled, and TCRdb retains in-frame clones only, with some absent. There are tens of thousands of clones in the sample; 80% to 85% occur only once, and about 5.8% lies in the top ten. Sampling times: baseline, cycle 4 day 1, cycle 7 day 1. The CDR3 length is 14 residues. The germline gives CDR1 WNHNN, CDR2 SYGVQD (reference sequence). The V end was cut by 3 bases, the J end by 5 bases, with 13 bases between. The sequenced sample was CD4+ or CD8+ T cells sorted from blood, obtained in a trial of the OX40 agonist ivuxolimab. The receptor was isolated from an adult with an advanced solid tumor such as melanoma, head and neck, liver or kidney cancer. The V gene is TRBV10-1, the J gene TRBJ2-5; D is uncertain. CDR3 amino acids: CASSDWRSSETQYF. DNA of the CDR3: TGCGCCAGCAGTGATTGGAGAAGCTCGGAGACCCAGTACTTC.